These T cell receptor beta chains were read from a single sample in a study of cytomegalovirus exposure and HLA in healthy donors. Repertoires were generated with immunoSEQ multiplex PCR, while TCRdb's copy carries only in-frame clones and drops some. The sample lists 110,000 to 150,000 clones; roughly two thirds were seen once. Input material: PBMCs. These receptors were obtained from a woman aged 40-49 years in good health and CMV-seronegative. Each CDR3 is given with its conserved first and last residue. The order of the fields is J gene, D gene, V gene, clone size, CDR3 protein, CDR3 DNA. A D gene is named only where the DNA matches it firmly. Expanded clones are given a class, and other clones once, few, many or no size at all.

J gene: TRBJ2-1
D gene: NA
V gene: TRBV6-4
clone size: NA
CDR3 protein: CASSESGQHNEQFF
CDR3 DNA: TGTGCCAGCAGTGAATCTGGGCAGCATAATGAGCAGTTCTTC

J gene: TRBJ1-1
D gene: NA
V gene: TRBV10-3
clone size: NA
CDR3 protein: CAISVRREGEAFF
CDR3 DNA: TGTGCCATCAGCGTTAGACGGGAGGGAGAAGCTTTCTTT

J gene: TRBJ2-5
D gene: TRBD2
V gene: TRBV9
clone size: NA
CDR3 protein: CASSVGNSGGQETQYF
CDR3 DNA: TGTGCCAGCAGCGTAGGAAATAGCGGGGGGCAAGAGACCCAGTACTTC

J gene: TRBJ1-2
D gene: TRBD1
V gene: TRBV6-5
clone size: NA
CDR3 protein: CATEGQGDQNTF
CDR3 DNA: TGTGCCACCGAAGGACAGGGGGATCAGAACACCTTC

J gene: TRBJ2-1
D gene: NA
V gene: TRBV14
clone size: NA
CDR3 protein: CASSYIQNEQFF
CDR3 DNA: TGTGCCAGCAGCTACATCCAAAATGAGCAGTTCTTC

J gene: TRBJ1-1
D gene: NA
V gene: TRBV6-1
clone size: NA
CDR3 protein: CASNQGEGGTEAFF
CDR3 DNA: TGTGCCAGCAACCAGGGTGAAGGGGGCACTGAAGCTTTCTTT

J gene: TRBJ1-2
D gene: TRBD1
V gene: TRBV5-4
clone size: once
CDR3 protein: CASSFGTADGYTF
CDR3 DNA: TGTGCCAGCAGCTTCGGGACAGCCGATGGCTACACCTTC

J gene: TRBJ1-3
D gene: NA
V gene: TRBV9
clone size: NA
CDR3 protein: CASNPSSGNTIYF
CDR3 DNA: TGTGCCAGCAACCCTAGCTCTGGAAACACCATATATTTT

J gene: TRBJ2-3
D gene: TRBD2
V gene: TRBV2
clone size: NA
CDR3 protein: CATEEMSGGVKDTQYF
CDR3 DNA: TGTGCCACCGAGGAGATGAGCGGGGGGGTGAAAGATACGCAGTATTTT

J gene: TRBJ1-1
D gene: TRBD1
V gene: TRBV19
clone size: NA
CDR3 protein: CASSPNDRANTEAFF
CDR3 DNA: TGTGCCAGTAGTCCGAACGACAGGGCAAACACTGAAGCTTTCTTT

J gene: TRBJ2-2
D gene: NA
V gene: TRBV4-1
clone size: NA
CDR3 protein: CASSQEKQITGELFF
CDR3 DNA: TGCGCCAGCAGCCAAGAGAAGCAAATCACCGGGGAGCTGTTTTTT

J gene: TRBJ2-4
D gene: TRBD2
V gene: TRBV15
clone size: NA
CDR3 protein: CATSRDVAGEAKNIQYF
CDR3 DNA: TGTGCCACCAGCAGAGATGTAGCGGGGGAAGCCAAAAACATTCAGTACTTC

J gene: TRBJ1-2
D gene: NA
V gene: TRBV10-3
clone size: few
CDR3 protein: CAISPDTSGYTF
CDR3 DNA: TGTGCCATCAGTCCGGACACGTCTGGCTACACCTTC

J gene: TRBJ2-3
D gene: NA
V gene: TRBV5-4
clone size: NA
CDR3 protein: CASSSKGGGDPLRGTDTQYF
CDR3 DNA: TGTGCCAGCAGCTCAAAGGGGGGGGGCGATCCACTACGAGGCACAGATACGCAGTATTTT

J gene: TRBJ1-2
D gene: NA
V gene: TRBV6-1
clone size: NA
CDR3 protein: CASSVPDSLNYGYTF
CDR3 DNA: TGTGCCAGCAGTGTACCAGACAGTTTAAACTATGGCTACACCTTC

J gene: TRBJ1-2
D gene: NA
V gene: TRBV15
clone size: NA
CDR3 protein: CATSPGDYGYTF
CDR3 DNA: TGTGCCACGAGCCCCGGGGACTATGGCTACACCTTC

J gene: TRBJ1-1
D gene: NA
V gene: TRBV19
clone size: once
CDR3 protein: CASSIEGRMNTEAFF
CDR3 DNA: TGTGCCAGTAGTATAGAGGGCAGGATGAACACTGAAGCTTTCTTT

J gene: TRBJ2-5
D gene: TRBD2
V gene: TRBV5-1
clone size: NA
CDR3 protein: CASSLDGGLAGQETQYF
CDR3 DNA: TGCGCCAGCAGCTTGGACGGGGGACTAGCCGGGCAAGAGACCCAGTACTTC

J gene: TRBJ1-2
D gene: TRBD1
V gene: TRBV4-1
clone size: NA
CDR3 protein: CASSQQQGPYGYTF
CDR3 DNA: TGCGCCAGCAGCCAACAACAGGGGCCTTATGGCTACACCTTC

J gene: TRBJ2-1
D gene: TRBD1
V gene: TRBV5-8
clone size: NA
CDR3 protein: CASRTQDRDNEQFF
CDR3 DNA: TGTGCCAGCAGAACCCAAGACAGGGATAATGAGCAGTTCTTC

J gene: TRBJ2-3
D gene: NA
V gene: TRBV5-1
clone size: NA
CDR3 protein: CASSLGTSSSTDTQYF
CDR3 DNA: TGCGCCAGCAGCTTGGGCACTAGTTCTAGCACAGATACGCAGTATTTT

J gene: TRBJ1-2
D gene: NA
V gene: TRBV6-1
clone size: NA
CDR3 protein: CASSVRQAYGYTF
CDR3 DNA: TGTGCCAGCAGTGTCCGACAGGCGTATGGCTACACCTTC

J gene: TRBJ2-4
D gene: TRBD1
V gene: TRBV7-2
clone size: once
CDR3 protein: CASSTGAENIQYF
CDR3 DNA: TGTGCCAGCAGCACAGGGGCCGAAAACATTCAGTACTTC

J gene: TRBJ1-2
D gene: TRBD1
V gene: TRBV7-9
clone size: NA
CDR3 protein: CASSLWTGGASWYGYTF
CDR3 DNA: TGTGCCAGCAGCCTTTGGACAGGGGGCGCTTCATGGTATGGCTACACCTTC

J gene: TRBJ1-2
D gene: TRBD1
V gene: TRBV9
clone size: NA
CDR3 protein: CASSPTTGSGYGYTF
CDR3 DNA: TGTGCCAGCAGCCCAACGACAGGGTCTGGCTATGGCTACACCTTC

J gene: TRBJ2-1
D gene: TRBD2
V gene: TRBV15
clone size: few
CDR3 protein: CATSQLAGGPTGPFF
CDR3 DNA: TGTGCCACCAGTCAACTAGCGGGGGGACCGACTGGTCCGTTCTTC

J gene: TRBJ1-2
D gene: NA
V gene: TRBV5-6
clone size: NA
CDR3 protein: CASSLVADPYYGYTF
CDR3 DNA: TGTGCCAGCAGCTTGGTAGCAGACCCTTACTATGGCTACACCTTC

J gene: TRBJ1-1
D gene: NA
V gene: TRBV28
clone size: NA
CDR3 protein: CASSLNRWGTEAFF
CDR3 DNA: TGTGCCAGCAGTTTGAACAGGTGGGGAACTGAAGCTTTCTTT

J gene: TRBJ2-7
D gene: NA
V gene: TRBV6-6
clone size: NA
CDR3 protein: CASRRDAVYEQYF
CDR3 DNA: TGTGCCAGCAGGCGGGACGCAGTCTACGAGCAGTACTTC

J gene: TRBJ1-2
D gene: TRBD1
V gene: TRBV6-5
clone size: NA
CDR3 protein: CASSPGQGANYGYTF
CDR3 DNA: TGTGCCAGCAGCCCCGGACAGGGAGCTAACTATGGCTACACCTTC

J gene: TRBJ1-2
D gene: NA
V gene: TRBV18
clone size: NA
CDR3 protein: CASSPPRRGSYGYTF
CDR3 DNA: TGTGCCAGCTCACCACCGCGTCGAGGTTCCTATGGCTACACCTTC

J gene: TRBJ1-1
D gene: NA
V gene: TRBV4-1
clone size: NA
CDR3 protein: CASSPPENPSTEAFF
CDR3 DNA: TGCGCCAGCAGCCCCCCCGAGAACCCGAGCACTGAAGCTTTCTTT

J gene: TRBJ2-7
D gene: TRBD1
V gene: TRBV27
clone size: NA
CDR3 protein: CASSQTGVPYEQYF
CDR3 DNA: TGTGCCAGCAGTCAAACAGGGGTCCCCTACGAGCAGTACTTC

J gene: TRBJ2-3
D gene: TRBD2
V gene: TRBV4-2
clone size: NA
CDR3 protein: CASSRTGGGPTDTQYF
CDR3 DNA: TGTGCCAGCAGCCGGACTGGCGGGGGGCCCACAGATACGCAGTATTTT

J gene: TRBJ2-1
D gene: NA
V gene: TRBV19
clone size: once
CDR3 protein: CASRQAVGVLNEQFF
CDR3 DNA: TGTGCCAGCCGACAGGCGGTTGGAGTTTTGAATGAGCAGTTCTTC

J gene: TRBJ2-5
D gene: NA
V gene: TRBV10-1
clone size: NA
CDR3 protein: CASSGTNQGFRLETQYF
CDR3 DNA: TGCGCCAGCAGTGGGACAAACCAGGGATTCAGATTGGAGACCCAGTACTTC

J gene: TRBJ2-3
D gene: NA
V gene: TRBV9
clone size: NA
CDR3 protein: CASSVELDLTDTQYF
CDR3 DNA: TGTGCCAGCAGCGTAGAGTTAGATTTAACAGATACGCAGTATTTT

J gene: TRBJ1-1
D gene: NA
V gene: TRBV18
clone size: NA
CDR3 protein: CASSPGTFIWPTEAFF
CDR3 DNA: TGTGCCAGCTCACCAGGCACCTTCATCTGGCCCACTGAAGCTTTCTTT

J gene: TRBJ2-1
D gene: NA
V gene: TRBV15
clone size: NA
CDR3 protein: CATSPRVYNEQFF
CDR3 DNA: TGTGCCACCAGCCCCAGGGTCTACAATGAGCAGTTCTTC

J gene: TRBJ1-2
D gene: TRBD1
V gene: TRBV10-3
clone size: NA
CDR3 protein: CAISERPGQGSFYGYTF
CDR3 DNA: TGTGCCATCAGTGAAAGGCCTGGACAGGGAAGCTTCTATGGCTACACCTTC

J gene: TRBJ1-5
D gene: NA
V gene: TRBV5-4
clone size: NA
CDR3 protein: CASSLPGPNQPQHF
CDR3 DNA: TGTGCCAGCAGCTTGCCGGGTCCCAATCAGCCCCAGCATTTT

J gene: TRBJ1-1
D gene: NA
V gene: TRBV18
clone size: NA
CDR3 protein: CASSPRPGDTEAFF
CDR3 DNA: TGTGCCAGCTCACCCCGCCCAGGTGACACTGAAGCTTTCTTT

J gene: TRBJ1-6
D gene: TRBD1
V gene: TRBV19
clone size: NA
CDR3 protein: CASSPRDSESPLHF
CDR3 DNA: TGTGCCAGTAGCCCACGGGACAGCGAATCACCCCTCCACTTT

J gene: TRBJ2-6
D gene: TRBD1
V gene: TRBV9
clone size: NA
CDR3 protein: CASSAGTGAGANVLTF
CDR3 DNA: TGTGCCAGCAGCGCCGGTACAGGGGCCGGGGCCAACGTCCTGACTTTC

J gene: TRBJ2-4
D gene: TRBD1
V gene: TRBV5-1
clone size: NA
CDR3 protein: CASSLDGQGEVTHIQYF
CDR3 DNA: TGCGCCAGCAGCTTGGATGGACAGGGGGAGGTTACCCACATTCAGTACTTC

J gene: TRBJ1-5
D gene: TRBD1
V gene: TRBV28
clone size: NA
CDR3 protein: CASRTGPYSNQPQHF
CDR3 DNA: TGTGCCAGCAGGACAGGGCCCTATAGCAATCAGCCCCAGCATTTT

J gene: TRBJ2-5
D gene: TRBD2
V gene: TRBV7-2
clone size: NA
CDR3 protein: CASSTGLVYQETQYF
CDR3 DNA: TGTGCCAGCAGCACCGGACTAGTGTACCAAGAGACCCAGTACTTC

J gene: TRBJ1-2
D gene: NA
V gene: TRBV28
clone size: once
CDR3 protein: CASSLPQVRFRGYTF
CDR3 DNA: TGTGCCAGCAGTTTACCACAGGTCCGCTTTCGTGGCTACACCTTC

J gene: TRBJ2-7
D gene: TRBD1
V gene: TRBV2
clone size: few
CDR3 protein: CASNLGTGYEQYF
CDR3 DNA: TGTGCCAGCAACCTGGGGACAGGGTACGAGCAGTACTTC

J gene: TRBJ1-3
D gene: NA
V gene: TRBV27
clone size: once
CDR3 protein: CASRPLEYRSSGNTIYF
CDR3 DNA: TGTGCCAGCAGGCCTTTAGAATATAGGAGCTCTGGAAACACCATATATTTT

J gene: TRBJ1-2
D gene: TRBD1
V gene: TRBV5-6
clone size: NA
CDR3 protein: CASRIRDRENYGYTF
CDR3 DNA: TGTGCCAGCAGAATCCGGGACAGGGAGAACTATGGCTACACCTTC

J gene: TRBJ2-7
D gene: NA
V gene: TRBV10-3
clone size: NA
CDR3 protein: CAISESVGQGSSYEQYF
CDR3 DNA: TGTGCCATCAGTGAGTCAGTGGGGCAGGGGTCCTCCTACGAGCAGTACTTC

J gene: TRBJ1-1
D gene: TRBD1
V gene: TRBV29-1
clone size: few
CDR3 protein: CSVRFRDSNTEAFF
CDR3 DNA: TGCAGCGTGCGTTTTAGGGACAGCAACACTGAAGCTTTCTTT

J gene: TRBJ1-5
D gene: NA
V gene: TRBV6-5
clone size: NA
CDR3 protein: CASSEVELLPQHF
CDR3 DNA: TGTGCCAGCAGTGAAGTTGAGCTCTTGCCCCAGCATTTT

J gene: TRBJ2-3
D gene: TRBD2
V gene: TRBV10-3
clone size: few
CDR3 protein: CAISEGTSAADTQYF
CDR3 DNA: TGTGCCATCAGTGAGGGGACTAGCGCGGCAGATACGCAGTATTTT